The clone carrying this TCR beta chain has a handful of counts. V was clipped by 0 bases and J by 4 bases; unmatched bases: 5. The CDR3 length is 18 residues. CDR1 is MDHEN and CDR2 is SYDVKM in the germline V gene. Some clones are missing from TCRdb's copy, which holds only in-frame ones; the method was immunoSEQ multiplex PCR. The sample yields about 36,000 clones, around 82% seen once. The data are from a study of OX40 agonist ivuxolimab in advanced cancers. Study summary: Ivuxolimab, an agonistic anti-OX40 (CD134) antibody, was given to patients. The diagnoses of dose-escalation patients were hepatocellular carcinoma, melanoma, renal cell or head and neck cancer.

The chain links TRBV28 to TRBJ2-2; 13 bases map to TRBD2. This clonotype originated in an adult with an advanced solid tumor such as melanoma, head and neck, liver or kidney cancer. The material sequenced was CD4+ or CD8+ T cells sorted from blood, taken in a trial of the OX40 agonist ivuxolimab. The CDR3 sequence: CASSLWTSGRIGTGELFF. DNA for the CDR3: TGTGCCAGCAGTTTATGGACTAGCGGGAGGATCGGCACCGGGGAGCTGTTTTTT.